This T cell receptor beta chain is drawn from a study of control samples from healthy donors and cancer patients. CDR1 and CDR2 from the germline V gene are SGHTA and FQGNSA. V gave up 5 bases and J gave up 4 bases, with 15 bases separating them. This CDR3 contains 15 residues. The method was immunoSEQ multiplex PCR; TCRdb's version includes in-frame clones alone and lacks a portion of them. The data hold 100,000 to 150,000 clones, with about nine tenths observed a single time. This rearrangement joins TRBV7-2 to TRBJ2-1; D is possibly TRBD1 (8 bases). Sequenced input: blood. This clonotype was sampled from a man aged 40-50 years in good health. The CDR3 region is CASSPGGGGYNEQFF. CDR3 coding DNA: TGTGCCAGCAGCCCAGGGGGCGGGGGATACAATGAGCAGTTCTTC.